A single sample is the source of the 17 T cell receptor beta chains below, sequenced in a study of beta chain features in type 1 diabetes. The entirety of the isolated RNA underwent reverse transcription, so expressed TCRB transcripts were sequenced. The protocol was immunoSEQ multiplex PCR, while the TCRdb copy is restricted to in-frame clones and leaves out a portion. The repertoire has 900,000 or so clones, 15% to 20% of them found once; the top ten carry roughly 0.025%. Sequencing was carried out using naive CD4+ T cells from blood. These receptors all come from a woman aged 18-29 years in good health.

The CDR3 here is CASKGLAGEDTQYF. The DNA for the CDR3 is TGTGCCAGTAAGGGACTAGCGGGAGAAGATACGCAGTATTTT. The rearrangement links TRBV19 to TRBJ2-3; 14 bases agree with TRBD2. The CDR3 consists of 14 residues. Germline V gives CDR1 LNHDA, CDR2 SQIVND (reference sequence). After removal of 7 bases from V and 5 bases from J, the junction contained 2 bases not matched to a gene.

This clone was found a few times. This specimen includes other DNA sequences encoding the same CDR3. This chain links TRBV28 with TRBJ1-2; D is unresolved. The CDR3 is made up of 12 amino acids. Germline V gene data show CDR1 as MDHEN and CDR2 as SYDVKM. Trimming stripped 4 bases from V and 5 bases from J, with 8 bases between. The CDR3 here is CASSSRRYGYTF. CDR3 nucleotides: TGTGCCAGCAGTTCACGACGATATGGCTACACCTTC.

The chain uses TRBV28 and TRBJ2-5; no reliable D call. This CDR3 has 15 residues. V was pared by 6 bases and J by 1 base, with 15 bases between. The germline gives CDR1 MDHEN, CDR2 SYDVKM. The CDR3 bases are TGTGCCAGCAGCCAACTGGCTACGGCCCAAGAGACCCAGTACTTC. It is translated as CASSQLATAQETQYF.

This clone showed up just a few times. V and J are TRBV7-2 and TRBJ1-2, with 7 bases lining up with TRBD1. The CDR3 has 13 amino acids. V lost 4 bases, J lost 4 bases, and 3 bases stayed unmatched. Per germline, CDR1 SGHTA and CDR2 FQGNSA. In DNA form, the CDR3 reads TGTGCCAGCAGCTGGGGACAGAGCTATGGCTACACCTTC. It is translated as CASSWGQSYGYTF.

V usage is TRBV11-2 and J usage is TRBJ2-7, with TRBD1 identical over 7 bases. The V gene end was trimmed by 7 bases and the J gene end by 2 bases; junction bases not matched to a gene: 8. From germline, CDR1 is SGHAT and CDR2 FQNNGV. This CDR3 is built from 14 residues. The CDR3: CASTKPGGTYEQYF. In nucleotides, the CDR3 is TGTGCCAGCACTAAGCCAGGGGGTACCTACGAGCAGTACTTC.

In its sample, this clone was seen once. This chain uses TRBV6-7 with TRBJ2-6; possible D gene TRBD1, 6 bases. TRBV6-7 is reported as an ORF; its role is uncertain. This CDR3 is built from 17 residues. Trimming pared 4 bases from V and 4 bases from J, leaving 17 bases between. The CDR3 DNA is TGTGCCAGCAGTTTCCTGGGGGACACCGCGGGGGCCAACGTCCTGACTTTC. Amino acids: CASSFLGDTAGANVLTF.

The chain couples TRBV20-1 to TRBJ1-1, with unresolved D. Germline values: CDR1 DFQATT, CDR2 SNEGSKA (reference sequence). This CDR3 is 11 amino acids long. V lost 7 bases, J lost 3 bases, and 9 bases lay in between. DNA of the CDR3: TGCAGTGTCCCGGCGCACACTGAAGCTTTCTTT. Translating it yields CSVPAHTEAFF.

This clone has more than one count but fewer than ten. This chain links TRBV10-3 with TRBJ2-7, with 7 bases identical to TRBD1. The germline gives CDR1 ENHRY, CDR2 SYGVKD. J lost 5 bases, V lost 5 bases, and 3 bases had no gene match. The CDR3 covers 12 residues. The chain's CDR3 is CAISTTGNEQYF. CDR3 in DNA: TGTGCCATCAGTACGACAGGGAACGAGCAGTACTTC.

The chain combines TRBV7-2 with TRBJ1-2; unclear D gene. The CDR3 runs 13 residues. Trimming removed 5 bases at V and 5 bases at J, with 12 bases between. Germline CDR1 SGHTA, CDR2 FQGNSA. This CDR3 is CASSPARAYGYTF. The CDR3 DNA is TGTGCCAGCAGCCCAGCACGGGCGTATGGCTACACCTTC.

This clone appeared a few times. J is TRBJ2-7 and V is TRBV28; D may be TRBD1 or TRBD2 (5 bases each). Germline V CDR1 and CDR2: MDHEN, SYDVKM. This CDR3 has 16 amino acids. V lost 5 bases and J lost 2, with 19 bases in between. Written as DNA, the CDR3 is TGTGCCAGCAGTGGCTCTGGGGCAGAGAGGGCCTACGAGCAGTACTTC. Protein product: CASSGSGAERAYEQYF. Based on the CDR3 plus reference TRBV28 and TRBJ2-7, the full variable domain is DVKVTQSSRYLVKRTGEKVFLECVQDMDHENMFWYRQDPGLGLRLIYFSYDVKMKEKGDIPEGYSVSREKKERFSLILESASTNQTSMYLCASSGSGAERAYEQYFGPGTRLTVT.

This clone occurred a few times. The sample contains more than one DNA sequence encoding this CDR3. The genes are TRBV20-1 and TRBJ1-1, with D unclear. In germline, CDR1 is DFQATT, CDR2 SNEGSKA (reference sequence). There are 11 residues in the CDR3. The V gene lost 6 bases and the J gene lost 1 base, with 6 bases spanning the gap. The CDR3 spells CSARENTEAFF. The CDR3 DNA reads as TGCAGTGCGAGGGAGAACACTGAAGCTTTCTTT.

This chain links TRBV19 with TRBJ1-2; D gene unclear. The CDR3 length is 12 residues. Germline-derived CDR1 and CDR2 are LNHDA and SQIVND (reference sequence). Trimming shortened V by 6 bases and J by 2 bases, and 7 bases separated the two germline ends. The CDR3 loop is CASSASNYGYTF. In nucleotides, the CDR3 is TGTGCCAGTAGCGCCAGCAACTATGGCTACACCTTC.

The chain links TRBV7-2 to TRBJ2-1, with D uncertain. Germline CDR1 reads SGHTA; CDR2 reads FQGNSA. The V end lost 1 base, the J end lost 10 bases, and 20 bases lay between the germline ends. This CDR3 is 16 amino acids long. CDR3 residues: CASSLGPASITSEQFF. The CDR3 DNA follows: TGTGCCAGCAGCTTAGGCCCAGCGTCTATAACTTCGGAGCAGTTCTTC.

The chain uses TRBV19 and TRBJ2-3; the match to TRBD2 covers 8 bases. Per the germline V gene, CDR1 is LNHDA and CDR2 is SQIVND (reference sequence). This CDR3 spans 16 amino acids. V gave up 5 bases and J gave up 1 base; unmatched junction bases: 8. Here the CDR3 reads CASSRGELAGTDTQYF. The CDR3 nucleotides read TGTGCCAGTAGTCGTGGGGAACTAGCGGGCACAGATACGCAGTATTTT.

The gene calls are TRBV28 and TRBJ1-5, with TRBD1 matching 10 bases. V was pared by 10 bases and J by 5 bases, with 8 bases of the junction left unmatched. The CDR3 consists of 14 residues. Per the germline V gene, CDR1 is MDHEN and CDR2 is SYDVKM. CDR3 region: CATTGGSRYQPQHF. In DNA form, the CDR3 reads TGTGCCACGACAGGGGGCTCAAGGTATCAGCCCCAGCATTTT.

The chain uses TRBV5-6 and TRBJ1-4, with D possibly TRBD1 on 5 matching bases. Germline CDR1 reads SGHDT; CDR2 reads YYEEEE. Trimming cost V 1 base and J 7 bases, with 11 bases left between them. There are 14 residues in the CDR3. The CDR3 reads CASSLRGNREKLFF. The CDR3 bases are TGTGCCAGCAGCTTGAGGGGAAATCGTGAAAAACTGTTTTTT.

This chain links TRBV5-4 with TRBJ2-7; 7 bases fit TRBD2. The CDR3 consists of 15 residues. V lost 4 bases to trimming and J lost 2 bases; unmatched junction nucleotides: 9. Germline V gene lookup returns CDR1 SGHNT and CDR2 YYREEE (reference sequence). As DNA, the CDR3 is TGTGCCAGCAGCCCAGACCCCGGGACTACCTACGAGCAGTACTTC. Translating gives CASSPDPGTTYEQYF. The whole variable domain, remainder taken from reference TRBV5-4 and TRBJ2-7, is ETGVTQSPTHLIKTRGQQVTLRCSSQSGHNTVSWYQQALGQGPQFIFQYYREEENGRGNFPPRFSGLQFPNYSSELNVNALELDDSALYLCASSPDPGTTYEQYFGPGTRLTVT.